These T cell receptor beta chains were read from a single sample in a study of T cell changes during pregnancy in multiple sclerosis. Repertoires were generated with immunoSEQ multiplex PCR, while TCRdb's copy carries only in-frame clones and drops some. The sample shows some 60,000 clones, around 90% of them seen only once. The sample in question was CD4+ T cells from peripheral blood mononuclear cells, obtained in the first trimester of pregnancy. The receptors come from a female donor with multiple sclerosis, enrolled in a pregnancy study. CDR3s include the opening cysteine and the closing phenylalanine or tryptophan. The D gene is left open where the match is weak. Size is omitted from some rows. Given values are once, few, many or a class for expanded clones.

V	size	length	J	D	DNA	CDR3
TRBV19	-	14	TRBJ2-3	TRBD2	TGTGCCAGTAGTGCCGGACTAGCCGCAGATACGCAGTATTTT	CASSAGLAADTQYF
TRBV18	-	13	TRBJ1-2	-	TGTGCCAGCTCCCCCGGGACTGAGTTGAGCTACACCTTC	CASSPGTELSYTF
TRBV6-5	-	14	TRBJ1-1	-	TGTGCCAGCAGTCTAACAGGGATGAACACTGAAGCTTTCTTT	CASSLTGMNTEAFF
TRBV9	-	12	TRBJ1-1	-	TGTGCCAGCAGCCGGTTGAACACTGAAGCTTTCTTT	CASSRLNTEAFF
TRBV28	-	15	TRBJ2-2	TRBD2	TGTGCCAGCAGTCACGGGGGGGCCGACACCGGGGAGCTGTTTTTT	CASSHGGADTGELFF
TRBV7-2	-	14	TRBJ2-1	TRBD1	TGTGCCAGCAGCCCCGGACAGGGGGAGGGGGAGCAGTTCTTC	CASSPGQGEGEQFF
TRBV19	-	15	TRBJ1-1	TRBD1	TGTGCCAGTAGTCGCCCCGGGACAGGGGGCACTGAAGCTTTCTTT	CASSRPGTGGTEAFF
TRBV5-1	-	14	TRBJ2-5	-	TGCGCCAGCAGTCGGAGCGGATCGCAAGAGACCCAGTACTTC	CASSRSGSQETQYF
TRBV4-1	-	16	TRBJ1-2	-	TGCGCCAGCAGCCAAGATGAGCGATTAGGTGGCTATGGCTACACCTTC	CASSQDERLGGYGYTF
TRBV7-3	-	13	TRBJ1-1	-	TGTGCCAGCAGCCTGGACAGGAACACTGAAGCTTTCTTT	CASSLDRNTEAFF
TRBV2	once	15	TRBJ2-2	TRBD1	TGTGCCACAACCCTGACAGGGGGCATTTCCGGGGAGCTGTTTTTT	CATTLTGGISGELFF
TRBV19	once	16	TRBJ2-2	TRBD1	TGTGCCAGTAGTCCGATTTCGACAGGGGGATCCGGGGAGCTGTTTTTT	CASSPISTGGSGELFF
TRBV4-3	-	15	TRBJ2-4	-	TGCGCCAGCAGCCAAGGAGCACTAGCCAAAAACATTCAGTACTTC	CASSQGALAKNIQYF
TRBV6-5	-	13	TRBJ1-6	TRBD1	TGTGCCAGTCGGACAGGGAGCAATTCACCCCTCCACTTT	CASRTGSNSPLHF
TRBV4-3	once	12	TRBJ2-1	-	TGCGCCAGCAGCCAAGATGGAGTTGAGCAGTTCTTC	CASSQDGVEQFF
TRBV9	-	15	TRBJ2-1	TRBD2	TGTGCCAGCAGCGTAGATTCGGGGGGCTACAATGAGCAGTTCTTC	CASSVDSGGYNEQFF
TRBV7-8	once	16	TRBJ1-6	TRBD1	TGTGCCAGCAGCACTCAGCCGGGACAGCATAATTCACCCCTCCACTTT	CASSTQPGQHNSPLHF
TRBV12-5	-	12	TRBJ2-7	-	TGTGCTAGTGGTTTTGAGGGCTACGAGCAGTACTTC	CASGFEGYEQYF
TRBV2	-	14	TRBJ2-7	TRBD1	TGTGCCAGCATCCCGGACAGGTTTCACTACGAGCAGTACTTC	CASIPDRFHYEQYF
TRBV7-2	-	13	TRBJ2-3	TRBD2	TGTGCCAGCAGCTTGGGGGGGTCAGATACGCAGTATTTT	CASSLGGSDTQYF
TRBV7-6	-	17	TRBJ2-5	TRBD2	TGTGCCAGCAGCTTAGAAAGGGCTAGCGGGGGCGGAGAGACCCAGTACTTC	CASSLERASGGGETQYF
TRBV30	-	17	TRBJ2-6	TRBD1	TGTGCCTGTCATGACAGGGACACTTTTCCTGGAGCCAACGTCCTGACTTTC	CACHDRDTFPGANVLTF
TRBV5-4	-	14	TRBJ1-1	TRBD1	TGTGCCAGCAGCTTGGATGGGACAGGAAAAAAAGCTTTCTTT	CASSLDGTGKKAFF
TRBV7-9	-	14	TRBJ1-2	-	TGTGCCAGCAGCTCCGGCGAACAGAACTATGGCTACACCTTC	CASSSGEQNYGYTF
TRBV7-9	-	12	TRBJ1-4	TRBD1	TGTGCCGCGGGACAGGGGGGTGAAAAACTGTTTTTT	CAAGQGGEKLFF
TRBV7-7	-	15	TRBJ2-5	-	TGTGCTAGCAGCTTAGGGGCGCAGGCCCAAGAGACCCAGTACTTC	CASSLGAQAQETQYF
TRBV13	once	14	TRBJ1-5	TRBD1	TGTGCCAGCAGCTCGGGACAGGGAAATCAGCCCCAGCATTTT	CASSSGQGNQPQHF
TRBV6-5	-	14	TRBJ2-3	TRBD2	TGTGCCAGCAGCTCCGGGGGGGTCCCAGATACGCAGTATTTT	CASSSGGVPDTQYF
TRBV27	once	14	TRBJ2-5	TRBD2	TGTGCCAGCAGGGCGGGGGGGCCGGGAGAGACCCAGTACTTC	CASRAGGPGETQYF
TRBV19	-	13	TRBJ1-1	-	TGTGCCAGTAGTACTGACAGGAGCTCTGAAGCTTTCTTT	CASSTDRSSEAFF
TRBV7-3	-	12	TRBJ2-1	-	TGTGCCAGCAGCCTAAGGTCGGGAGAGCAGTTCTTC	CASSLRSGEQFF
TRBV6-1	-	13	TRBJ2-7	-	TGTGCCAGCAGTGACGGGCAGGGCTACGAGCAGTACTTC	CASSDGQGYEQYF
TRBV23-1	-	13	TRBJ2-7	TRBD1	TGCGCCAGCAGGCAGACAGGGACCTACGAGCAGTACTTC	CASRQTGTYEQYF
TRBV10-1	once	18	TRBJ2-4	-	TGCGCCAGCAGCTCCCCTGCTACGGGACTCGGAGCCAAAAACATTCAGTACTTC	CASSSPATGLGAKNIQYF
TRBV25-1	few	14	TRBJ1-3	-	TGTGCCAGCAGTGAAGAGCGATCCGGAAACACCATATATTTT	CASSEERSGNTIYF
TRBV19	-	14	TRBJ1-4	-	TGTGCCAGTAGTTCTACAGGGACTAATGAAAAACTGTTTTTT	CASSSTGTNEKLFF
TRBV5-6	-	16	TRBJ2-3	TRBD2	TGTGCCAGCAGCAGCCGGAGCGGGGGAGGCACAGATACGCAGTATTTT	CASSSRSGGGTDTQYF
TRBV30	-	16	TRBJ1-1	TRBD1	TGTGCCTGGAGTGCCTGGGAGGACAGGGAACGCCAGGGAGCTTTCTTT	CAWSAWEDRERQGAFF
TRBV19	-	14	TRBJ2-1	TRBD1	TGTGCCAGTAGAATGACAGGGGGTGTAGATGAGCAGTTCTTC	CASRMTGGVDEQFF
TRBV30	-	14	TRBJ1-5	TRBD1	TGTGCCTGGAGTCACGACAGGGGCAATCAGCCCCAGCATTTT	CAWSHDRGNQPQHF
TRBV10-3	-	13	TRBJ1-1	TRBD1	TGTGCCATCGACAGGGAATCGAACACTGAAGCTTTCTTT	CAIDRESNTEAFF
TRBV19	few	13	TRBJ1-1	-	TGTGCCAGTAGTACGCAGGGGCACACTGAAGCTTTCTTT	CASSTQGHTEAFF
TRBV7-3	-	14	TRBJ2-1	TRBD2	TGTGCCAGCAGCTTCGGGACTAGTGTAAGTGAGCAGTTCTTC	CASSFGTSVSEQFF
TRBV19	-	13	TRBJ2-1	-	TGTGCCAGTAGTATAGGGCCAAACAATGAGCAGTTCTTC	CASSIGPNNEQFF
TRBV29-1	once	15	TRBJ2-3	TRBD2	TGCAGCGGCCGACTAGCGGGGAGTTGGGCAGATACGCAGTATTTT	CSGRLAGSWADTQYF
TRBV5-4	-	14	TRBJ2-7	-	TGTGCCAGCAGCTTGACAGGACACTCGTACGAGCAGTACTTC	CASSLTGHSYEQYF
TRBV19	-	16	TRBJ1-1	-	TGTGCCAGTAGTGGGGGGTCGGGGCAGTCGAACACTGAAGCTTTCTTT	CASSGGSGQSNTEAFF
TRBV19	once	14	TRBJ1-5	-	TGTGCCAGTAGTATTACAGGGCAGGGGCAGCCCCAGCATTTT	CASSITGQGQPQHF
TRBV5-1	-	14	TRBJ2-1	TRBD2	TGCGCCAGCAGCTTGGAGACTAGCGGGGACCGTCAGTTCTTC	CASSLETSGDRQFF